This note documents a single TCR beta chain sequence. Its antigen is still unknown. The data derive from a study of T cell responses to AZD1222 COVID-19 vaccine. Sequenced by immunoSEQ multiplex PCR; TCRdb stores in-frame clones only, minus some. This repertoire shows some 130,000 clones, around 90% found once; its top ten account for 6.3%. This CDR3 has 13 residues. Trimming stripped 6 bases from V and 6 bases from J, with 11 bases between. From germline, CDR1 is MNHEY and CDR2 SVGAGI. Study-wide results and limits: Two doses of AZD1222 preceded a rise in Spike-specific TCR breadth and depth. Reports say nearly half of spike-specific TCRs go after unmutated variant regions. Baseline seropositivity occurred in only 5 to 7 AZD1222 recipients.

The chain recombines TRBV6-5 with TRBJ2-2, with a possible D match to TRBD1 (5 bases). The source is an adult in good health. The sequencing here drew on peripheral blood, taken on day 0 of AZD1222 vaccination. The CDR3 is CASRPTGSGELFF. The DNA for the CDR3 is TGTGCCAGCAGACCTACAGGATCCGGGGAGCTGTTTTTT.